A selection of T cell receptor beta chains follows, all from one sample in a study of memory CD4+ T cells and cytomegalovirus serostatus. Clones were sequenced by immunoSEQ multiplex PCR, and TCRdb holds only the in-frame ones, with some missing. The sample holds tens of thousands of clones; around 79% are singletons and the top ten take under 3%. Source material: memory CD4+ T cells from blood. All receptors derive from an adult in good health and CMV-seropositive. Both conserved end residues are part of each CDR3. A D gene is named only where the DNA matches it firmly. Part of the rows lack a size; the others show once, few, many or a class for expanded clones.

d_call	v_call	clone_size	j_call	cdr3_nt	cdr3_aa
TRBD2	TRBV11-2	.	TRBJ2-5	TGTGCCAGCAGGATGGGGGGAGGGCCCCTACAAGAGACCCAGTACTTC	CASRMGGGPLQETQYF
.	TRBV7-9	.	TRBJ1-4	TGTGCCAGCAGCTTCGACGGACCTAATGAAAAACTGTTTTTT	CASSFDGPNEKLFF
.	TRBV9	.	TRBJ1-2	TGTGCCAGCAGGCATGGCAGGGGAGCTAACTATGGCTACACCTTC	CASRHGRGANYGYTF
TRBD1	TRBV28	few	TRBJ2-7	TGTGCCAGCAGGGAACATGAAGCCGGGACAGGGTCTGACGAGCAGTACTTC	CASREHEAGTGSDEQYF
.	TRBV14	.	TRBJ2-1	TGTGCCAGCAGCCAAGGCTGGCTAGGCAATGAGCAGTTCTTC	CASSQGWLGNEQFF
.	TRBV29-1	few	TRBJ1-5	TGCAGTTGTCGGACCAATGTCCCCAATCAGCCCCAGCATTTT	CSCRTNVPNQPQHF
TRBD2	TRBV7-3	few	TRBJ2-7	TGTGCCAGCAGCTCAAGCGGGAGTCGCGAGCAGTACTTC	CASSSSGSREQYF
.	TRBV6-1	once	TRBJ1-3	TGTGCCAGCAGTGAGCGGGACGGACTCTCTGGAAACACCATATATTTT	CASSERDGLSGNTIYF
.	TRBV7-6	.	TRBJ2-1	TGTGCCAGCAGCTTAGAAGGGGTACGGTCCTACAATGAGCAGTTCTTC	CASSLEGVRSYNEQFF
TRBD1	TRBV18	.	TRBJ1-2	TGTGCCAGCTCACCGACAGGGCTTGGGACCCAATATGGCTACACCTTC	CASSPTGLGTQYGYTF
.	TRBV7-2	.	TRBJ1-2	TGTGCCAGCAGCTTATGGCAGGGATGGGATGGCTACACCTTC	CASSLWQGWDGYTF
TRBD2	TRBV5-1	.	TRBJ2-7	TGCGCCAGCAGCCCGGGGGGGGGCCCCGCCTACGAGCAGTACTTC	CASSPGGGPAYEQYF
.	TRBV10-3	.	TRBJ1-5	TGTGCCATCAGTGAGGGAGGGGCGCGTCAGCCCCAGCATTTT	CAISEGGARQPQHF
.	TRBV7-2	medium-sized	TRBJ2-7	TGTGCCAGCAGCTTACAACCTCGGGTCAACGAGCAGTACTTC	CASSLQPRVNEQYF
.	TRBV6-5	.	TRBJ2-3	TGTGCCAGCAACGGGGGGCAGCTTAGCACAGATACGCAGTATTTT	CASNGGQLSTDTQYF
.	TRBV2	.	TRBJ2-1	TGTGCCAGCATTATGGGACTGACGGACCACAATGAGCAGTTCTTC	CASIMGLTDHNEQFF
TRBD2	TRBV7-2	.	TRBJ2-3	TGTGCCAGCAGCCCTACTAGCGGGAGAGGGGCAGATACGCAGTATTTT	CASSPTSGRGADTQYF